This TCR beta chain was retrieved from a study of T cells after yellow fever vaccination. Findings of the study overall: Most primary-vaccination clones reappeared after the booster (about 97% CD4, about 90% CD8). In FACS-sorted repertoires, abundant clonotypes from the bulk population could appear as contaminants. Faster peaking, at day 5 versus 15, marked a secondary response that was weaker.

Conversion of TCR transcripts into cDNA relied on 5'RACE template switching, which added a universal primer site and UMIs. In TCRdb, the 5' RACE reads were re-called with MiXCR into one record per CDR3 protein. The data contain roughly 300,000 distinct CDR3 sequences, approximately 8% of them singletons. Regarding this clonotype: Its specificity is not known.

Germline V gives CDR1 LGHDT, CDR2 YNNKEL (reference sequence). V was shortened by 1 base and J by 0 bases, with 10 bases between the two germline ends. The CDR3 is 17 amino acids. The J gene is TRBJ2-6, the V gene TRBV3-1; no clear D gene. The sample in question was PBMCs, obtained about 41 days after the first yellow fever vaccination. The clonotype originates from a man between 18 and 29 years old who received the YFV17D yellow fever vaccine. CDR3 protein: CASSQVRGDSGANVLTF. The DNA for the CDR3 is TGTGCCAGCAGCCAAGTTCGCGGAGACTCTGGGGCCAACGTCCTGACTTTC.